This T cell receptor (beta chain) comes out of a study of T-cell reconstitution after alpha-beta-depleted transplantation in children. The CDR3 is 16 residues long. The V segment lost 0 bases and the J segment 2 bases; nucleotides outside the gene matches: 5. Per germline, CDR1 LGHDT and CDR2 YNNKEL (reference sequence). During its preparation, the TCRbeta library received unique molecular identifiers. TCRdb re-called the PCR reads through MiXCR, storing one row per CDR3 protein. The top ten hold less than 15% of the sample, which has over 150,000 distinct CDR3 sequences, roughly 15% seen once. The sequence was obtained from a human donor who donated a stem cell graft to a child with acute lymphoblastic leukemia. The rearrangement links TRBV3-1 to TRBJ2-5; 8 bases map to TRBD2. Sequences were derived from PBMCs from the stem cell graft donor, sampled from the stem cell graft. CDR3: CASSQDSASGQETQYF. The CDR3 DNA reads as TGTGCCAGCAGCCAAGACTCCGCTAGCGGGCAAGAGACCCAGTACTTC.